This T cell receptor beta chain was sequenced in a study of shared clonotypes between healthy human individuals. On this clone: Its antigen is unknown.

The repertoire was sequenced with immunoSEQ multiplex PCR; TCRdb's copy has only in-frame clones and lacks some. The table lists approximately 720,000 clones, 92% of them singletons. The study's findings and limits: Richness estimates generally favored naive over memory subsets. Clonotype sharing among donors was thought likely to change with sequencing depth.

The germline V gene has CDR1 SGHKS and CDR2 YYEKEE (reference sequence). V dropped 3 bases and J dropped 2 bases, with 12 bases sitting between them. The CDR3 spans 15 residues. As defined, naive CD8 cells were CD45RO-negative and positively selected for CCR7, with terminally differentiated effector memory CD45RA+ cells excluded. This clonotype was obtained from a man under 40 in good health. The genes are TRBV5-5 and TRBJ2-1; tentatively, D is TRBD1 (5 bases). The specimen was naive CD8+ T cells sorted from blood. CDR3 DNA sequence: TGTGCCAGCAGCTATGAGACAGTCGCCTACAATGAGCAGTTCTTC. Encoded protein: CASSYETVAYNEQFF.